These 6 T cell receptor beta chains were all obtained from the same sample, sequenced in a study of T cell responses to AZD1222 COVID-19 vaccine. TCRdb's copy holds only in-frame clones and misses some; the assay was immunoSEQ multiplex PCR. The sample lists nearly 200,000 clones, around 93% occurring once. Material: peripheral blood, obtained 28 days after the second AZD1222 dose. The receptors originated from an adult who received the AZD1222 COVID-19 vaccine.

The chain's CDR3 is CVVQSNTEAFF. CDR3 nucleotide sequence: TGTGTAGTCCAGTCGAACACTGAAGCTTTCTTT. The rearrangement uses TRBV24-1 and TRBJ1-1; D is undetermined. This CDR3 has 11 residues. CDR1 KGHDR and CDR2 SFDVKD come from the germline V gene.

The V gene is TRBV18, the J gene TRBJ2-1; D ambiguous. Trimming shortened V by 0 bases and J by 1 base, and 13 bases separated the two germline ends. Germline V gene data show CDR1 as KGHSH and CDR2 as LQKENI. This CDR3 contains 17 residues. The CDR3 loop reads CASSPPRTSGSYNEQFF. The DNA for the CDR3 is TGTGCCAGCTCACCACCGAGAACGTCTGGTTCCTACAATGAGCAGTTCTTC. The full variable domain, completed using reference TRBV18 and TRBJ2-1, is NAGVMQNPRHLVRRRGQEARLRCSPMKGHSHVYWYRQLPEEGLKFMVYLQKENIIDESGMPKERFSAEFPKEGPSILRIQQVVRGDSAAYFCASSPPRTSGSYNEQFFGPGTRLTVL.

The chain has TRBV6-5 and TRBJ1-4; possibly TRBD1 for D (6 bases). Germline values: CDR1 MNHEY, CDR2 SVGAGI. This CDR3 spans 16 amino acids. V was pared by 1 base and J by 1 base, with 10 bases between. CDR3 sequence: CASSYYGRGTNEKLFF. CDR3 DNA sequence: TGTGCCAGCAGTTACTATGGCAGGGGAACTAATGAAAAACTGTTTTTT.

The gene calls are TRBV5-1 and TRBJ2-3; 9 bases line up with TRBD1. The length of the CDR3 is 16 residues. Germline V gene sequence: CDR1 SGHRS, CDR2 YFSETQ. J was trimmed by 2 bases and V by 0 bases; bases with no gene match: 4. CDR3 in amino acids: CASSLGTGAVTDTQYF. CDR3 nucleotides: TGCGCCAGCAGCTTGGGGACAGGGGCGGTCACAGATACGCAGTATTTT.

The rearrangement links TRBV2 to TRBJ1-2, with D possibly being TRBD1 (6 bases). The CDR3 length is 13 residues. V was cut by 4 bases and J by 7 bases, with 13 bases left in between. Germline-derived CDR1 and CDR2 are SNHLY and FYNNEI. The CDR3 DNA reads TGTGCCAGCAGTGCCTCCGGGGGGGCTGGCTACACCTTC. This translates into CASSASGGAGYTF.

CDR3 coding DNA: TGTGCCAGCAGCTCCCGGGGGGCGGGAGAGACCCAGTACTTC. It codes for CASSSRGAGETQYF. V usage is TRBV5-4 and J usage is TRBJ2-5; possibly TRBD2 for D (7 bases). V dropped 3 bases and J dropped 4 bases, with 13 bases sitting between them. The germline V gene encodes CDR1 SGHNT and CDR2 YYREEE (reference sequence). The CDR3 sequence is 14 residues long.